Sequencing of this T cell receptor (beta chain) was carried out in a study of blood T cell repertoires in COVID-19. Whole-study context: The United States, Italy and Spain were the sources of the acute and convalescent COVID-19 samples.

With 4 bases clipped from V and 4 bases from J, the junction kept 13 bases outside the gene matches. CDR1 and CDR2 from the germline V gene are GTSNPN and SVGIG (reference sequence). The CDR3 spans 15 residues. This clone has just a few counts. The assay was immunoSEQ multiplex PCR, and TCRdb's table has in-frame clones only and misses some. This repertoire shows under 350,000 clones, roughly 85% found once; its top ten account for roughly 7%. The sequenced material came from peripheral blood. This receptor was obtained from a human donor in a cohort sampled during active COVID-19. This chain connects TRBV30 to TRBJ2-7, with 7 bases identical to TRBD1. CDR3 coding DNA: TGTGCCTGGACTAGGACAGGAATAGGCCGGTACGAGCAGTACTTC. Its translation: CAWTRTGIGRYEQYF.